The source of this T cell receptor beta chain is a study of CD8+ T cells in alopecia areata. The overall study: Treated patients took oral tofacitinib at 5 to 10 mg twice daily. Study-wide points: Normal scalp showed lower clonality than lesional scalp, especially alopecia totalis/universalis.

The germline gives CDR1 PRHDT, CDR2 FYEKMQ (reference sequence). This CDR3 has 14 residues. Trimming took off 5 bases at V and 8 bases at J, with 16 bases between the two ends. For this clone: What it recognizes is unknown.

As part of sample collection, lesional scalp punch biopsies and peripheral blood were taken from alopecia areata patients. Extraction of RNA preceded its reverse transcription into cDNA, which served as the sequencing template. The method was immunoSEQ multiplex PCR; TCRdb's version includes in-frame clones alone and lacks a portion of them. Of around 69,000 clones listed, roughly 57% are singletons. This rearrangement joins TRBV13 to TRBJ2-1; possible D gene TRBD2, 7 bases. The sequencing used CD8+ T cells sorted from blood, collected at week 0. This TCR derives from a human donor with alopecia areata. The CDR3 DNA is TGTGCCAGCAGCAAAGAGGGGGGGGCCCATGAGCAGTTCTTC. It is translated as CASSKEGGAHEQFF.